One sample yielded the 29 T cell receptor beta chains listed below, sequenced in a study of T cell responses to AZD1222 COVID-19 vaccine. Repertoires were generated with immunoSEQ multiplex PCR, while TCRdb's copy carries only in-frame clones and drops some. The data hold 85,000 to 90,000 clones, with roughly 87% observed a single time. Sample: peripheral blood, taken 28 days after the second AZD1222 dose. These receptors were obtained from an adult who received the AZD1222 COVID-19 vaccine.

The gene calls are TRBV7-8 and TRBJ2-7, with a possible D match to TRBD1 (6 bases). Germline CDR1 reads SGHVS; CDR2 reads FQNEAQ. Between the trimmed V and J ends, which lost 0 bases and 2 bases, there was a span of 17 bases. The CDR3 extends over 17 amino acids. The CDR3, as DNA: TGTGCCAGCAGCTTAGCCTCATCGACAGGTGGGACCTACGAGCAGTACTTC. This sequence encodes CASSLASSTGGTYEQYF.

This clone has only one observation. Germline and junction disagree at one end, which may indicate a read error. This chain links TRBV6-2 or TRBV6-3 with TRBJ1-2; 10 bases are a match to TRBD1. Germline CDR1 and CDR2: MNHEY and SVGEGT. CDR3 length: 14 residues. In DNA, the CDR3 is TGTGCCAGCAATTACCGGGACAGGGGATATGGCTACACCTTC. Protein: CASNYRDRGYGYTF.

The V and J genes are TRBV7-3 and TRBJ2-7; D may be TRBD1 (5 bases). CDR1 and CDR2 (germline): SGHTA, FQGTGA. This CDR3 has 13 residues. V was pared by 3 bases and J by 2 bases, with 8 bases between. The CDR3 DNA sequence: TGTGCCAGCAGCTTTGGGGCCGCCTACGAGCAGTACTTC. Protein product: CASSFGAAYEQYF.

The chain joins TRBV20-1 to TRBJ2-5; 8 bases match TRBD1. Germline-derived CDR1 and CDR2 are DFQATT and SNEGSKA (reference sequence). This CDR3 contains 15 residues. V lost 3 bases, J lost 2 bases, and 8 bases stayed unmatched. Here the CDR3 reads CSASSQGATQETQYF. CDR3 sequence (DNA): TGCAGTGCTAGTTCGCAGGGGGCGACTCAAGAGACCCAGTACTTC.

The CDR3 spells CASTPGLALNEQFF. CDR3 nucleotides: TGTGCCAGCACACCGGGACTAGCGTTGAATGAGCAGTTCTTC. This chain connects TRBV7-9 to TRBJ2-1; the match to TRBD2 covers 10 bases. CDR3 length: 14 residues. With V trimmed by 7 bases and J by 7 bases, 7 bases remained unmatched. Germline assignment: CDR1 SEHNR and CDR2 FQNEAQ (reference sequence).

CDR3 protein: CASSLRLSGWQGGYNEQFF. CDR3 nucleotides: TGTGCCAGCAGTTTAAGGTTAAGCGGTTGGCAGGGGGGCTACAATGAGCAGTTCTTC. The chain has TRBV28 and TRBJ2-1, with D possibly TRBD1 on 7 matching bases. The CDR3 runs to 19 residues. V was cut by 2 bases and J by 3 bases, with 23 bases left in between. Looked up from germline, CDR1 is MDHEN and CDR2 is SYDVKM.

The CDR3 region is CASSVDHQKGLGGNEQFF. CDR3 DNA: TGTGCCAGCAGCGTGGATCATCAAAAGGGTCTTGGGGGCAATGAGCAGTTCTTC. The chain uses TRBV9 and TRBJ2-1, with D perhaps assigned TRBD1 or TRBD2 (5 bases each). The V gene's germline CDR1 is SGDLS and CDR2 YYNGEE. Trimming left V 2 bases short and J 6 bases short, with 24 bases between. The CDR3 consists of 18 residues.

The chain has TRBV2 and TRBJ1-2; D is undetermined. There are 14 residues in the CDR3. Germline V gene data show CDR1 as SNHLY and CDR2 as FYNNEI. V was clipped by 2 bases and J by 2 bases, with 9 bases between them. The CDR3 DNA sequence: TGTGCCAGCAGTGAACTACCGGAAAACTATGGCTACACCTTC. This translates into CASSELPENYGYTF.

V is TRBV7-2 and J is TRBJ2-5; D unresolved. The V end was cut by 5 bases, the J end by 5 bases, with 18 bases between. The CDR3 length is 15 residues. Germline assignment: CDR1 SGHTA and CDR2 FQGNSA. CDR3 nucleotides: TGTGCCAGCAGCAAGGGATTAAACATGGGGGAGACCCAGTACTTC. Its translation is CASSKGLNMGETQYF. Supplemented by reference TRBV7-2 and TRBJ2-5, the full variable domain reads GAGVSQSPSNKVTEKGKDVELRCDPISGHTALYWYRQSLGQGLEFLIYFQGNSAPDKSGLPSDRFSAERTGGSVSTLTIQRTQQEDSAVYLCASSKGLNMGETQYFGPGTRLLVL.

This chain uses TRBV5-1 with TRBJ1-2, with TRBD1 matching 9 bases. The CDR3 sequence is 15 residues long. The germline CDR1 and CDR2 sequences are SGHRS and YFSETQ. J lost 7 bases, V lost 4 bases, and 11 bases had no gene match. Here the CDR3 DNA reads TGCGCCAGCAGCGTCCGGGACAGGGTTTCTGGTGGCTACACCTTC. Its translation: CASSVRDRVSGGYTF.

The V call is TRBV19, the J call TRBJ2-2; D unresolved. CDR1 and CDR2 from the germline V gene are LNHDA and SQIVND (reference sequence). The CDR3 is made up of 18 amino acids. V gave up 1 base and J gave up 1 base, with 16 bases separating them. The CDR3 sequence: CASSIGPVISGNTGELFF. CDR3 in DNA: TGTGCCAGTAGTATAGGTCCCGTCATCTCTGGGAACACCGGGGAGCTGTTTTTT.

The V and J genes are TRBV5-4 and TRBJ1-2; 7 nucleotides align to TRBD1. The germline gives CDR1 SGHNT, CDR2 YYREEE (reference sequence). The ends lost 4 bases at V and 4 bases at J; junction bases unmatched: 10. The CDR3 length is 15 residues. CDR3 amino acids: CASSTPDRVFYGYTF. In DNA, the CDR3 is TGTGCCAGCAGCACACCCGACAGGGTCTTCTATGGCTACACCTTC.

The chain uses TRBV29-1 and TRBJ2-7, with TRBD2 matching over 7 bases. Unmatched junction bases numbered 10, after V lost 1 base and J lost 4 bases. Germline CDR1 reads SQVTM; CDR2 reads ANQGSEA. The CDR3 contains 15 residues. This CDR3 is CSVEGAGGGVYEQYF. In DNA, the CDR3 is TGCAGCGTTGAAGGGGCGGGCGGGGGAGTTTACGAGCAGTACTTC.

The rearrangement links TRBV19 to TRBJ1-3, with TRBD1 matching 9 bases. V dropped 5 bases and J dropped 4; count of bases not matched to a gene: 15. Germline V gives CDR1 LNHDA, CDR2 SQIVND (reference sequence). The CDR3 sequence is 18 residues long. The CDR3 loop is CASSQPGQGSSPGNTIYF. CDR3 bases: TGTGCCAGTAGTCAACCGGGACAGGGCTCATCTCCAGGAAACACCATATATTTT.

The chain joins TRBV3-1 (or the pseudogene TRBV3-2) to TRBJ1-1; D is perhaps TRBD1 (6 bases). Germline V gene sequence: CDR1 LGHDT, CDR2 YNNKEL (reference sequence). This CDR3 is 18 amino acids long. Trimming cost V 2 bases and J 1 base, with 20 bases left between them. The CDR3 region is CASSQLNILVDRNTEAFF. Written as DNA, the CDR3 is TGTGCCAGCAGCCAACTCAATATCCTCGTGGACAGGAACACTGAAGCTTTCTTT.

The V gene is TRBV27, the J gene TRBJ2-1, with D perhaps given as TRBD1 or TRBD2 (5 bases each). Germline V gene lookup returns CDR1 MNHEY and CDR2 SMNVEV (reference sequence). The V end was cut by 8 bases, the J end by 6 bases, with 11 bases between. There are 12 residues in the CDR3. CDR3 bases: TGTGCCAGCGGCCGGGACCGCAATGAGCAGTTCTTC. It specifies CASGRDRNEQFF.

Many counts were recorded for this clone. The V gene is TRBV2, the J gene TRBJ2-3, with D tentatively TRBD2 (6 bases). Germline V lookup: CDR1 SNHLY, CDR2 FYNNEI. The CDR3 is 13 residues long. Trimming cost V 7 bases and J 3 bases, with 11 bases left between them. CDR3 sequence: CASIRLETDTQYF. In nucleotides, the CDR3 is TGTGCCAGCATCAGACTAGAAACAGATACGCAGTATTTT.

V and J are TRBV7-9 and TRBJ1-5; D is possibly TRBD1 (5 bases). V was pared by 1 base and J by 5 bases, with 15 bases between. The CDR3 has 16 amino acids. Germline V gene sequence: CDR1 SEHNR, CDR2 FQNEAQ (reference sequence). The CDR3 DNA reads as TGTGCCAGCAGCTTAGATATATGGCGCAGGGATCAGCCCCAGCATTTT. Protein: CASSLDIWRRDQPQHF. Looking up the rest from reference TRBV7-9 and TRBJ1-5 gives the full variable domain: DTGVSQNPRHKITKRGQNVTFRCDPISEHNRLYWYRQTLGQGPEFLTYFQNEAQLEKSRLLSDRFSAERPKGSFSTLEIQRTEQGDSAMYLCASSLDIWRRDQPQHFGDGTRLSIL.

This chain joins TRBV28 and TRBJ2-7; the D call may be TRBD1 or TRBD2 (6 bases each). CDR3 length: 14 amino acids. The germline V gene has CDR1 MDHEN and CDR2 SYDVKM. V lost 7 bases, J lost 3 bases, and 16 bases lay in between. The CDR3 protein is CASNLIGGSYEQYF. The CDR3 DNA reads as TGTGCCAGCAACCTGATAGGGGGGAGCTACGAGCAGTACTTC.

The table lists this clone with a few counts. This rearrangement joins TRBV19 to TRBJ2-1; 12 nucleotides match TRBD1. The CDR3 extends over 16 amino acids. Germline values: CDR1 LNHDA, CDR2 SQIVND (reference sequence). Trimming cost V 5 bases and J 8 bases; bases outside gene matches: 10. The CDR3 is CASSVSGTGGRYEQFF. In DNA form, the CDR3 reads TGTGCCAGTAGTGTCTCCGGGACAGGGGGCAGGTATGAGCAGTTCTTC.

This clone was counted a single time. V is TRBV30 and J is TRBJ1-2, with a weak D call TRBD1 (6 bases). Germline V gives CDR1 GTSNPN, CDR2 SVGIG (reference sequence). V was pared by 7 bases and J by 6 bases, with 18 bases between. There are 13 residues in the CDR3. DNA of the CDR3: TGTGCCTTCATCACAGGGATCGGAAATGGCTACACCTTC. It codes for CAFITGIGNGYTF.

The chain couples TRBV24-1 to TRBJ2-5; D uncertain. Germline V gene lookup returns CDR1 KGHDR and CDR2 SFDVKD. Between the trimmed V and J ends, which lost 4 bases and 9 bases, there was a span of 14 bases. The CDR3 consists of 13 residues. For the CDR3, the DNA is TGTGCCACCAGTGACCCGGCGGTAAAAGCCCAGTACTTC. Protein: CATSDPAVKAQYF.

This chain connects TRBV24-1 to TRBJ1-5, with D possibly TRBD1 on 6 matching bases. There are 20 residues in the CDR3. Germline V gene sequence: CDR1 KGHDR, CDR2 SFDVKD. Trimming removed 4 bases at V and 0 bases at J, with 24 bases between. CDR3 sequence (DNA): TGTGCCACCAGTGACCTCCGGGACATTGTTTGGATCAATAGCAATCAGCCCCAGCATTTT. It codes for CATSDLRDIVWINSNQPQHF.

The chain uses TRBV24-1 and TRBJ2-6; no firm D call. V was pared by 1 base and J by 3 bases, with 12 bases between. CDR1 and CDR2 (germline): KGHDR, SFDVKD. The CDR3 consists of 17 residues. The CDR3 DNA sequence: TGTGCCACCAGTGATTTTCCCCAACTGGGTGGGGCCAACGTCCTGACTTTC. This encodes CATSDFPQLGGANVLTF.

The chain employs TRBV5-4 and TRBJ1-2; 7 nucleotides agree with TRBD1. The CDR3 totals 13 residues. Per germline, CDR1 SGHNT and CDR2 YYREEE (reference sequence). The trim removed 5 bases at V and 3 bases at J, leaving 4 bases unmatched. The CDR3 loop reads CASSKTGDYGYTF. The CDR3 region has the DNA TGTGCCAGCAGTAAAACAGGGGACTATGGCTACACCTTC. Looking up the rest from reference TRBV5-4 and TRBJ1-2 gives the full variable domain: ETGVTQSPTHLIKTRGQQVTLRCSSQSGHNTVSWYQQALGQGPQFIFQYYREEENGRGNFPPRFSGLQFPNYSSELNVNALELDDSALYLCASSKTGDYGYTFGSGTRLTVV.

The CDR3 sequence is CASSPSPWGLTGELFF. The CDR3 region has the DNA TGTGCCAGCTCACCTAGCCCCTGGGGCTTGACCGGGGAGCTGTTTTTT. J is TRBJ2-2 and V is TRBV18, with D perhaps matching TRBD1 (5 bases). The germline V gene has CDR1 KGHSH and CDR2 LQKENI. The CDR3 totals 16 residues. Deletions cut 3 bases from V and 5 bases from J, with 16 bases between.

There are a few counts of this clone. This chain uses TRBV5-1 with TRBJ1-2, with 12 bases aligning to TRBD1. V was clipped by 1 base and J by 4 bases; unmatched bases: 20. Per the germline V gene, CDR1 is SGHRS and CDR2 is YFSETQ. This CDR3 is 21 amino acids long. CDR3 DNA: TGCGCCAGCAGCTTGAGTACGGGACAGGGGGCTCTAATCCCGATGGGCTATGGCTACACCTTC. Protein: CASSLSTGQGALIPMGYGYTF.

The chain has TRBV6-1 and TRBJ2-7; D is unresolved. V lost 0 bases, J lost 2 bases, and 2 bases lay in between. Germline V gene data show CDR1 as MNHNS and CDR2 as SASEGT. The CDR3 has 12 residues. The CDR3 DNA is TGTGCCAGCAGTGAAGCCCCCTACGAGCAGTACTTC. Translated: CASSEAPYEQYF.

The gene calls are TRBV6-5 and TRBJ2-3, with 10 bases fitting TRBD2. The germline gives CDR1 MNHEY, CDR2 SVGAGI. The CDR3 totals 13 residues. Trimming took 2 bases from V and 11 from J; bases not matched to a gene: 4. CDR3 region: CASSYGTSGEQYF. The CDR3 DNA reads TGTGCCAGCAGTTACGGAACTAGCGGGGAGCAGTATTTT.